Shown below are 32 T cell receptor beta chains from a single sample sequenced in a study of T-cell memory formation after mild COVID-19. TCRdb called the 5' RACE reads again in MiXCR, with one record for every CDR3 protein. In the table there are 400,000 to 550,000 distinct CDR3 sequences, 25% of which are singletons. Material: PBMCs or a T cell subset sorted from them (not recorded which). The receptors derive from an adult woman who had mild COVID-19 (a few samples of this study predate the infection). Cell type and time point are not known.

This rearrangement joins TRBV15 to TRBJ2-2; no clear D gene. This CDR3 region has 14 residues. The V end lost 1 base, the J end lost 4 bases, and 7 bases lay between the germline ends. Germline V gene data show CDR1 as LNHNV and CDR2 as YYDKDF (reference sequence). The CDR3 DNA reads as TGTGCCACCAGCAGAGTGGAGACCACCGGGGAGCTGTTTTTT. It specifies CATSRVETTGELFF.

The genes are TRBV12-3 or TRBV12-4 and TRBJ1-5; no definite D call. The ends were cut back, 5 bases at V and 6 bases at J, with 11 bases in the middle. CDR3 length: 13 residues. In DNA, the CDR3 is TGTGCCAGCAGTCCCAGCCGGGGTCAGCCCCAGCATTTT. Its protein is CASSPSRGQPQHF.

This clonotype has a handful of counts. The V call is TRBV2, the J call TRBJ2-7; TRBD1 matches 8 bases. J gave up 6 bases and V 5 bases, and 6 bases lay outside the gene matches. This CDR3 has 13 amino acids. CDR1 and CDR2 from the germline V gene are SNHLY and FYNNEI. For the CDR3, the DNA is TGTGCCAGCAGTTCCGGCAGGGGGCGCGAGCAGTACTTC. This codes for CASSSGRGREQYF.

The chain combines TRBV20-1 with TRBJ1-2; TRBD1 matches at 9 bases. The V segment lost 1 base and the J segment 4 bases; nucleotides outside the gene matches: 4. CDR1 is DFQATT, CDR2 SNEGSKA, per germline (reference sequence). CDR3 size: 14 residues. CDR3 residues: CSARGTTGGYGYTF. The DNA of the CDR3 is TGCAGTGCTAGAGGGACGACAGGGGGCTATGGCTACACCTTC.

The genes are TRBV24-1 and TRBJ2-1; 7 positions agree with TRBD2. This CDR3 contains 13 residues. V lost 0 bases to trimming and J lost 9 bases; unmatched junction nucleotides: 1. Germline CDR1 and CDR2: KGHDR and SFDVKD. The CDR3 DNA reads TGTGCCACCAGTGATTTGCGCGGGAGTGAGCAGTTCTTC. This encodes CATSDLRGSEQFF.

The chain employs TRBV7-2 and TRBJ2-3; D gene unclear. The ends were cut back, 1 base at V and 2 bases at J, with 10 bases in the middle. Germline lookup yields CDR1 SGHTA and CDR2 FQGNSA. The CDR3 length is 15 residues. DNA of the CDR3: TGTGCCAGCAGCTTAGGCCTGGGAATCACAGATACGCAGTATTTT. Its protein is CASSLGLGITDTQYF.

This clonotype showed up many times. The chain joins TRBV7-3 to TRBJ2-3, with D possibly matching TRBD2 (5 bases). V was shortened by 5 bases and J by 1 base, with 10 bases between the two germline ends. The CDR3 runs to 14 residues. Germline assignment: CDR1 SGHTA and CDR2 FQGTGA. The chain's CDR3 is CASSPLGGTDTQYF. CDR3 coding DNA: TGTGCCAGCAGCCCCCTCGGGGGCACAGATACGCAGTATTTT.

The J gene is TRBJ2-7, the V gene TRBV12-3 or TRBV12-4; the D is unclear. This CDR3 is built from 13 residues. Between the trimmed V and J ends, which lost 8 bases and 3 bases, there was a span of 14 bases. The DNA of the CDR3 is TGTGCCAGCGCTTGGGCTACCGGCTACGAGCAGTACTTC. It yields the protein CASAWATGYEQYF.

The chain couples TRBV10-3 to TRBJ2-7; 11 bases match TRBD2. V lost 6 bases, J lost 4 bases, and 5 bases stayed unmatched. The CDR3 is 14 residues long. Germline CDR1 reads ENHRY; CDR2 reads SYGVKD. CDR3 in amino acids: CAISDSGREYEQYF. As DNA, the CDR3 is TGTGCCATCAGCGATAGCGGGAGGGAGTACGAGCAGTACTTC.

The chain is built from TRBV5-1 and TRBJ1-4; D remains unclear. The CDR3 is made up of 14 amino acids. Germline V gives CDR1 SGHRS, CDR2 YFSETQ. The V end was cut by 3 bases, the J end by 2 bases, with 8 bases between. The CDR3 spells CASSSGGTNEKLFF. The DNA of the CDR3 is TGCGCCAGCAGCTCAGGTGGTACTAATGAAAAACTGTTTTTT. The variable domain in full, completed from reference TRBV5-1 and TRBJ1-4, reads KAGVTQTPRYLIKTRGQQVTLSCSPISGHRSVSWYQQTPGQGLQFLFEYFSETQRNKGNFPGRFSGRQFSNSRSEMNVSTLELGDSALYLCASSSGGTNEKLFFGSGTQLSVL.

This rearrangement joins TRBV15 to TRBJ2-5, with D tentatively TRBD2 (6 bases). The CDR3 is 13 residues long. CDR1 is LNHNV, CDR2 YYDKDF, per germline (reference sequence). The V end was cut by 7 bases, the J end by 0 bases, with 9 bases between. CDR3 residues: CATTRGYQETQYF. The CDR3 DNA sequence: TGTGCCACCACCCGGGGGTACCAAGAGACCCAGTACTTC.

The CDR3 is CASSLTGGGVTNEKLFF. CDR3 nucleotide sequence: TGTGCCAGCAGCTTGACAGGGGGCGGCGTAACTAATGAAAAACTGTTTTTT. This chain uses TRBV7-8 with TRBJ1-4; 10 bases are a match to TRBD1. Germline CDR1 reads SGHVS; CDR2 reads FQNEAQ. The CDR3 sequence is 17 residues long. With 3 bases clipped from V and 1 base from J, the junction kept 5 bases outside the gene matches.

The V call is TRBV25-1, the J call TRBJ2-7, with 8 bases identical to TRBD1. Trimming cost V 2 bases and J 2 bases; bases outside gene matches: 2. Germline CDR1 reads MGHDK; CDR2 reads SYGVNS. The CDR3 spans 14 residues. This chain's CDR3 is CASSETGGPYEQYF. Here the CDR3 DNA reads TGTGCCAGCAGTGAAACAGGGGGTCCCTACGAGCAGTACTTC.

In its sample, this clonotype was seen a few times. The chain employs TRBV9 and TRBJ2-3; D possibly matches TRBD1 or TRBD2 (5 bases each). Trimming shortened V by 5 bases and J by 7 bases, and 14 bases separated the two germline ends. There are 13 residues in the CDR3. CDR1 is SGDLS, CDR2 YYNGEE, per germline. The CDR3 is CASRGDPLNTQYF. The CDR3 DNA reads as TGTGCCAGCAGGGGGGACCCTCTGAATACGCAGTATTTT.

This clonotype was seen more than once but under ten times. The chain uses TRBV29-1 and TRBJ2-5, with 10 bases that match TRBD1. V dropped 6 bases and J dropped 7; count of bases not matched to a gene: 11. The CDR3 length is 14 residues. Germline V gene data show CDR1 as SQVTM and CDR2 as ANQGSEA. CDR3 DNA sequence: TGCAGCGTGGACAAGGGACAGGGGAAGCCGACCCAGTACTTC. Its translation is CSVDKGQGKPTQYF.

The DNA for the CDR3 is TGCAGTGCTAGATACACCCGATATAATGAAAAACTGTTTTTT. Translated: CSARYTRYNEKLFF. V is TRBV20-1 and J is TRBJ1-4; no firm D call. This CDR3 region has 14 residues. Trimming shortened V by 2 bases and J by 4 bases, and 11 bases separated the two germline ends. From germline, CDR1 is DFQATT and CDR2 SNEGSKA (reference sequence).

This clonotype appeared a few times. The chain has TRBV7-6 and TRBJ2-1, with D perhaps TRBD2 (6 bases). The germline CDR1 and CDR2 sequences are SGHVS and FNYEAQ. Trimming shortened V by 2 bases and J by 3 bases, and 11 bases separated the two germline ends. This CDR3 is 15 amino acids long. CDR3 protein: CASSLMGGNYNEQFF. The DNA for the CDR3 is TGTGCCAGCAGCTTAATGGGCGGGAACTACAATGAGCAGTTCTTC.

The sample holds a few counts of this clonotype. The chain employs TRBV4-1 and TRBJ2-7; D call uncertain. Germline CDR1 reads MGHRA; CDR2 reads YSYEKL. V lost 1 base, J lost 1 base, and 17 bases lay in between. The CDR3 extends over 17 amino acids. DNA for the CDR3: TGCGCCAGCAGCCAAGGTTCACCCCGAGGAGCGTCCTACGAGCAGTACTTC. Translation gives CASSQGSPRGASYEQYF.

The chain couples TRBV20-1 to TRBJ2-5; D may correspond to TRBD1 or TRBD2 (6 bases each). V lost 2 bases, J lost 1 base, and 14 bases lay in between. The germline V gene has CDR1 DFQATT and CDR2 SNEGSKA (reference sequence). The CDR3 length is 15 residues. CDR3 region: CSARRGAFGQETQYF. The CDR3 DNA sequence: TGCAGTGCTAGAAGGGGGGCTTTCGGCCAAGAGACCCAGTACTTC.

This clonotype was seen a few times. The chain is built from TRBV18 and TRBJ1-1; 12 bases line up with TRBD1. The germline V gene encodes CDR1 KGHSH and CDR2 LQKENI. The CDR3 contains 16 residues. The V and J ends lost 6 bases and 1 base, in that order; junction bases with no gene match: 6. The CDR3: CASSLGTGGTNTEAFF. In DNA form, the CDR3 reads TGTGCCAGCTCGCTCGGGACAGGGGGCACGAACACTGAAGCTTTCTTT.

For the CDR3, the DNA is TGTGCCACCAGTGATGGGCGACTAGCGGAGACCCAGTACTTC. It encodes CATSDGRLAETQYF. This chain uses TRBV24-1 with TRBJ2-5, with 8 bases aligning to TRBD2. After removal of 3 bases from V and 5 bases from J, the junction contained 4 bases not matched to a gene. The CDR3 runs 14 residues. The germline V gene encodes CDR1 KGHDR and CDR2 SFDVKD.

Comments on this clonotype: The germline gene is not matched at one end of the junction; a read error may be the cause. V usage is TRBV7-6 and J usage is TRBJ1-4; possibly TRBD1 for D (6 bases). The CDR3 totals 19 residues. Germline V lookup: CDR1 SGHVS, CDR2 FNYEAQ. The CDR3 DNA reads TGTGCCAGTAGCTTAGGGCGATACAGGGAAAGAAGGACTAATGAAAAACTGTTTTTT. Its translation is CASSLGRYRERRTNEKLFF. Variable domain in full (rest from reference TRBV7-6 and TRBJ1-4): GAGVSQSPRYKVTKRGQDVALRCDPISGHVSLYWYRQALGQGPEFLTYFNYEAQQDKSGLPNDRFSAERPEGSISTLTIQRTEQRDSAMYRCASSLGRYRERRTNEKLFFGSGTQLSVL.

The chain employs TRBV12-3 or TRBV12-4 and TRBJ2-7, with 14 bases lining up with TRBD2. Germline trimming cut 5 bases from V and 6 bases from J; bases unmatched to any gene: 3. This CDR3 is 14 amino acids long. The chain's CDR3 is CASSPTSGRVEQYF. CDR3 nucleotide sequence: TGTGCCAGCAGTCCGACTAGCGGGAGGGTCGAGCAGTACTTC.

The CDR3 region is CATSTRPQMGEQYF. The CDR3 region has the DNA TGTGCCACCAGCACCCGACCCCAGATGGGGGAGCAGTACTTC. The chain combines TRBV15 with TRBJ2-7; D remains ambiguous. Per germline, CDR1 LNHNV and CDR2 YYDKDF (reference sequence). The V gene lost 4 bases and the J gene lost 7 bases, with 17 bases spanning the gap. The CDR3 sequence is 14 residues long.

The V gene is TRBV19, the J gene TRBJ2-2, with 8 positions matching TRBD1. CDR1 and CDR2 (germline): LNHDA, SQIVND (reference sequence). The CDR3 covers 15 residues. The trim removed 9 bases at V and 8 bases at J, leaving 14 bases unmatched. CDR3 amino acids: CASLSDRGLAGELFF. The CDR3 nucleotides are TGTGCCAGCCTCTCCGACAGGGGATTAGCTGGGGAGCTGTTTTTT.

This clonotype came up a few times. The CDR3: CATSGQAVNGYTF. The CDR3 nucleotides are TGTGCCACCAGTGGACAGGCGGTGAATGGCTACACCTTC. The chain joins TRBV24-1 to TRBJ1-2; D might be TRBD1 (6 bases). The CDR3 is 13 residues long. The V end was cut by 5 bases, the J end by 6 bases, with 12 bases between. Germline assignment: CDR1 KGHDR and CDR2 SFDVKD.

This clonotype was counted many times. The J gene is TRBJ2-3, the V gene TRBV7-3; 8 bases map to TRBD2. This CDR3 contains 18 residues. Germline loops: CDR1 SGHTA, CDR2 FQGTGA. V was clipped by 0 bases and J by 0 bases; unmatched bases: 8. This CDR3 reads CASSLTFSGGGSTDTQYF. The CDR3 DNA sequence: TGTGCCAGCAGCTTAACGTTCAGCGGGGGTGGGAGCACAGATACGCAGTATTTT.

This clonotype came up a few times. V and J are TRBV7-8 and TRBJ2-7; TRBD1 might be the D (7 bases). Trimming shortened V by 3 bases and J by 7 bases, and 25 bases separated the two germline ends. Germline V gene lookup returns CDR1 SGHVS and CDR2 FQNEAQ. The CDR3 totals 17 residues. CDR3 loop: CASSFSRGANRGYEQYF. Written as DNA, the CDR3 is TGTGCCAGCAGCTTTTCCAGGGGGGCGAACAGGGGATATGAGCAGTACTTC.

In this sample, this clonotype turned up many times. The gene calls are TRBV5-1 and TRBJ2-3, with 7 positions matching TRBD2. The CDR3 totals 16 residues. Trimming took 5 bases from V and 0 from J; bases not matched to a gene: 9. CDR1 is SGHRS and CDR2 is YFSETQ in the germline V gene. DNA of the CDR3: TGCGCCAGCAGACTCCAAGGAGCGGGAAGCACAGATACGCAGTATTTT. It is translated as CASRLQGAGSTDTQYF.

The rearrangement uses TRBV6-5 and TRBJ1-5; D not resolved. In germline, CDR1 is MNHEY, CDR2 SVGAGI. V lost 2 bases to trimming and J lost 2 bases, with 10 bases between them. The CDR3 is 15 amino acids. The CDR3 loop reads CASSYSRGGNQPQHF. The CDR3 coding sequence is TGTGCCAGCAGTTACAGTCGCGGGGGCAATCAGCCCCAGCATTTT.

This clonotype was seen ten or more times. The chain couples TRBV5-1 to TRBJ2-2, with D perhaps matching TRBD1 (6 bases). CDR3 size: 14 residues. Per the germline V gene, CDR1 is SGHRS and CDR2 is YFSETQ. Trimming shortened V by 0 bases and J by 8 bases, and 11 bases separated the two germline ends. Written as DNA, the CDR3 is TGCGCCAGCAGCTTGGGACAGGTTCCGGGGGAGCTGTTTTTT. Protein product: CASSLGQVPGELFF.

This clonotype came up a few times. Relative to the germline gene, one junction end is altered; a read error may explain this. The gene calls are TRBV12-3 or TRBV12-4 and TRBJ1-2; D is uncertain. The CDR3 extends over 9 amino acids. The CDR3 DNA reads as TGTGCCAGCACCGTCCATCGACCATTC. This encodes CASTVHRPF.